This TCR beta chain was recorded in a study of control samples from healthy donors and cancer patients. V shed 4 bases and J 0 bases; nucleotides not matched to a gene: 3. The length of the CDR3 is 14 residues. Per the germline V gene, CDR1 is MNHEY and CDR2 is SMNVEV (reference sequence). TCRdb's copy holds only in-frame clones and misses some; the assay was immunoSEQ multiplex PCR. Seen here are some 57,000 clones, approximately 95% observed once, and the top ten hold roughly 1.8%. Sample: blood. The clonotype originates from a woman aged 30 to 39 in good health. The chain employs TRBV27 and TRBJ2-7; 7 positions match TRBD1. The CDR3, as DNA: TGTGCCAGCAGTTCAAGGGACAGCTCCTACGAGCAGTACTTC. It codes for CASSSRDSSYEQYF.